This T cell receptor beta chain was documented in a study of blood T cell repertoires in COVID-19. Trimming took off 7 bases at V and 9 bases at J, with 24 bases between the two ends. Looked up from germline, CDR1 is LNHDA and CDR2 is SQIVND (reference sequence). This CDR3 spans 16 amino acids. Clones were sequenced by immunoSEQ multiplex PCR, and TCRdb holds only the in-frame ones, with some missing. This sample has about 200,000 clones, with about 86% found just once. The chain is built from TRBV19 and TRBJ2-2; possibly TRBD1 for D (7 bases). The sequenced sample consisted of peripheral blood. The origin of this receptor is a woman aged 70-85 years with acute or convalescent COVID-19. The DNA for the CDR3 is TGTGCCAGTAAGCGGCAGGAGGGGGCCGGCCTACGGGAGCTGTTTTTT. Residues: CASKRQEGAGLRELFF.